A single T cell receptor beta chain is shown here with its context. This entry comes from a study of blood T cell repertoires in COVID-19. Looking at the study overall: Sites across the United States, Italy and Spain contributed samples from acute and convalescent COVID-19. T cells, B-cell-depleted T cells, or PBMCs provided the cDNA or gDNA that served as material.

Participants, about 18 to 100 years old, spanned 24 US areas. Original processing methods: Scientists estimated how many nucleated cells there were by amplifying reference gene primers. Measured with immunoSEQ multiplex PCR; TCRdb has only the in-frame clones, and not every one. Clone size and the V and J calls come from that table; the DNA yielded D and trimming. The repertoire holds 200,000 or so clones, roughly 80% seen once, with approximately 1.2% in the top ten. Input material: PBMCs or T cells enriched from blood (not recorded which). This sequence originates from a woman between 40 and 55 years old with acute COVID-19.

The CDR3 here is CASSIRAAGGDTQYF. The CDR3 DNA follows: TGTGCCAGCAGCATCCGGGCGGCGGGGGGGGATACGCAGTATTTT. The chain is built from TRBV7-9 and TRBJ2-3; 9 nucleotides align to TRBD2. CDR1 SEHNR and CDR2 FQNEAQ come from the germline V gene (reference sequence). There are 15 residues in the CDR3. Trimming took 5 bases from V and 6 from J; bases not matched to a gene: 9.